Listed here are 10 T cell receptor beta chains from one sample, sequenced in a study of neurological immune-mediated disorders. TCRdb independently ran MiXCR on the 5' RACE reads; one entry per CDR3 protein. The data contain approximately 50,000 distinct CDR3 sequences, 3% to 4.5% of them seen just once; the ten biggest clones take up around 1.5%. The source material was PBMCs. Receptors originate from a man in his thirties or forties with multiple sclerosis.

Many counts were recorded for this clonotype. The chain recombines TRBV7-2 with TRBJ2-5, with TRBD2 as a possible D gene (6 bases). The germline V and J ends were trimmed by 7 bases and 4 bases, with 16 bases remaining between them. CDR3 length: 14 amino acids. Germline V gene sequence: CDR1 SGHTA, CDR2 FQGNSA. The CDR3 region has the DNA TGTGCCAGCACCCTCCTCCGGGGGAGAGAGACCCAGTACTTC. This translates into CASTLLRGRETQYF.

This clonotype showed up many times. The V and J genes are TRBV5-5 and TRBJ2-6; possible D gene TRBD2, 6 bases. V was clipped by 4 bases and J by 2 bases, with 7 bases between them. This CDR3 is 14 amino acids long. Germline CDR1 and CDR2: SGHKS and YYEKEE (reference sequence). CDR3 sequence: CASSREPGANVLTF. The CDR3 DNA is TGTGCCAGCAGCCGGGAGCCTGGGGCCAACGTCCTGACTTTC. The full variable domain, in which reference TRBV5-5 and TRBJ2-6 provide the parts outside the CDR3, is DAGVTQSPTHLIKTRGQQVTLRCSPISGHKSVSWYQQVLGQGPQFIFQYYEKEERGRGNFPDRFSARQFPNYSSELNVNALLLGDSALYLCASSREPGANVLTFGAGSRLTVL.

This clonotype has a count of ten or more. The rearrangement uses TRBV4-1 and TRBJ2-1; no firm D call. Germline loops: CDR1 MGHRA, CDR2 YSYEKL. The germline V and J ends were trimmed by 2 bases and 6 bases, with 2 bases remaining between them. The CDR3 spans 11 residues. The CDR3 spells CASSQLNEQFF. The DNA of the CDR3 is TGCGCCAGCAGCCAACTCAATGAGCAGTTCTTC.

This clonotype was counted at least ten times. The chain is built from TRBV4-1 and TRBJ2-3; 11 bases line up with TRBD2. The CDR3 totals 20 residues. The germline V gene has CDR1 MGHRA and CDR2 YSYEKL. V lost 3 bases and J lost 0; bases outside the gene matches: 14. CDR3 sequence (DNA): TGCGCCAGCAGCCATCCGGTTAGCGGGGGGGCCACTCGGAGCACAGATACGCAGTATTTT. Residues: CASSHPVSGGATRSTDTQYF.

There are many counts of this clonotype. The chain joins TRBV5-1 to TRBJ2-6; D is possibly TRBD2 (5 bases). Germline CDR1 and CDR2: SGHRS and YFSETQ. Trimming stripped 5 bases from V and 0 bases from J, with 12 bases between. CDR3 length: 16 amino acids. CDR3 protein: CASSYDGSSGANVLTF. DNA for the CDR3: TGCGCCAGCAGTTATGATGGGAGCTCTGGGGCCAACGTCCTGACTTTC.

This clonotype was observed many times. The chain links TRBV27 to TRBJ2-2; D gene uncertain. The CDR3 covers 12 residues. The V end was cut by 6 bases, the J end by 4 bases, with 6 bases between. Germline values: CDR1 MNHEY, CDR2 SMNVEV (reference sequence). Here the CDR3 reads CASSGPTGELFF. The CDR3 DNA sequence: TGTGCCAGCAGCGGGCCCACCGGGGAGCTGTTTTTT.

This clonotype was counted ten times or more. In DNA form, the CDR3 reads TGTGCCAGCAGCTTGGAAGGTTACGAGCAGTACTTC. This gives the protein CASSLEGYEQYF. The genes are TRBV5-6 and TRBJ2-7; D gene unclear. The length of the CDR3 is 12 residues. Germline V lookup: CDR1 SGHDT, CDR2 YYEEEE. V lost 0 bases to trimming and J lost 4 bases, with 5 bases between them.

This chain joins TRBV18 and TRBJ2-7; 14 positions match TRBD2. There are 17 residues in the CDR3. CDR1 is KGHSH, CDR2 LQKENI, per germline. Trimming cost V 4 bases and J 3 bases; bases outside gene matches: 8. The CDR3, as DNA: TGTGCCAGCTCACTCCAAGGACTAGCGGGAGGTGACTACGAGCAGTACTTC. Protein sequence: CASSLQGLAGGDYEQYF.

By frequency in the sample, this clonotype is medium-sized. The chain employs TRBV5-1 and TRBJ2-5, with D perhaps matching TRBD2 (7 bases). Germline CDR1 and CDR2: SGHRS and YFSETQ. V dropped 6 bases and J dropped 3 bases, with 15 bases sitting between them. This CDR3 contains 14 residues. For the CDR3, the DNA is TGCGCCAGCAAACTACGGGGGGCTGAAGAGACCCAGTACTTC. Translated: CASKLRGAEETQYF.

This clonotype was counted ten times or more. This rearrangement joins TRBV20-1 to TRBJ1-1; weak D call: TRBD1 (5 bases). With 0 bases removed from V and 1 base from J, the gap between germline ends came to 21 bases. The CDR3 spans 18 residues. The V gene's germline CDR1 is DFQATT and CDR2 SNEGSKA (reference sequence). The CDR3 sequence is CSARDSSSMWGRNTEAFF. The CDR3 DNA follows: TGCAGTGCTAGAGATTCATCCTCGATGTGGGGACGGAACACTGAAGCTTTCTTT.